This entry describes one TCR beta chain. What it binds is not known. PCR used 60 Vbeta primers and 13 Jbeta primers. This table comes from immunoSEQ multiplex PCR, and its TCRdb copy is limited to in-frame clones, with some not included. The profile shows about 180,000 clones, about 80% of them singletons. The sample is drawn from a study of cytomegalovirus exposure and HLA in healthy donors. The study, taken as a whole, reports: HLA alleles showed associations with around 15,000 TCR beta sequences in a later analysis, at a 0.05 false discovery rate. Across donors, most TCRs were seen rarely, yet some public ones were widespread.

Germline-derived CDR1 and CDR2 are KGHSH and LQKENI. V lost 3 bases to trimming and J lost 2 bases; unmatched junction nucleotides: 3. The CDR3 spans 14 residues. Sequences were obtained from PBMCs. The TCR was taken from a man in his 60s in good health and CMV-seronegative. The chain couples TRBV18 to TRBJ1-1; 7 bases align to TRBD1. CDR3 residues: CASSPWDSNTEAFF. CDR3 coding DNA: TGTGCCAGCTCACCTTGGGACAGTAACACTGAAGCTTTCTTT.